This T cell receptor beta chain was identified during a study of blood T cell repertoires in COVID-19. Whole-study context: Donors in the United States, Italy and Spain gave samples during acute or convalescent COVID-19. PBMCs, B-cell-depleted T cells, or T cells provided the cDNA or gDNA that made up the material.

Per the original methods: It was from reference gene primer amplification that nucleated cell counts were estimated. The data were produced by immunoSEQ multiplex PCR, yet TCRdb's version contains in-frame clones alone and is incomplete. V, J and clone size were drawn from that table, and D and trimming were deduced from the DNA. The sample shows about 150,000 clones, 89% of them seen only once. The CDR3 contains 17 residues. Germline V gene data show CDR1 as SGHAT and CDR2 as FQNNGV. Trimming removed 3 bases at V and 3 bases at J, with 15 bases between. This sequence joins TRBV11-2 and TRBJ1-6; tentative D call: TRBD1 (6 bases). Input material: peripheral blood. The TCR comes from a human donor in a cohort sampled during active COVID-19. CDR3: CASSFDRLPGYNSPLHF. The CDR3 DNA sequence: TGTGCCAGCAGCTTCGACAGGCTGCCTGGCTATAATTCACCCCTCCACTTT.